This TCR beta chain comes out of a study of T-cell reconstitution after alpha-beta-depleted transplantation in children. Study-level points and caveats: Several hundred expanded graft clones reportedly gave rise to the alpha-beta T cells present about two months after transplant. For some patients, TCRbeta diversity was high at day 60 because of recipient T cells and thymic progenitors that survived.

This clonotype has only a few counts. Its antigen is still unknown. CDR3 length equals 15 residues. Trimming left V 5 bases short and J 4 bases short, with 14 bases between. Preparation of the TCRbeta library was carried out with unique molecular identifiers. TCRdb called the PCR reads again in MiXCR, with one record for every CDR3 protein. The table records about 440,000 distinct CDR3 sequences, roughly 44% of them present only once. The chain carries TRBV12-3 or TRBV12-4 and TRBJ1-4; the D is unclear. The material was PBMCs, obtained before TCRalphabeta/CD19-depleted stem cell transplant. The source of this sequence is a girl aged 2-10 years with aplastic anemia, due to receive a stem cell transplant. CDR3 sequence reads: CASSASGSNNEKLFF. In nucleotides, the CDR3 is TGTGCCAGCAGTGCATCCGGGTCCAATAATGAAAAACTGTTTTTT.